This TCR beta chain appears in the sequencing data of a study of T cells in Graves' hyperthyroidism and ophthalmopathy. About this clonotype: A much more abundant neighbour one base away suggests this may be a read error.

CDR3 length: 12 amino acids. V gave up 5 bases and J gave up 8 bases, with 13 bases separating them. In germline, CDR1 is SEHNR, CDR2 FQNEAQ (reference sequence). RNA transcripts gave rise to amplified TCR beta CDR3 regions. A first-round RT-PCR of the TCR CDR3 used the HTBI primer set. Via MiXCR, TCRdb re-called the multiplex PCR reads, giving one row per CDR3 protein. The sample carries roughly 660,000 distinct CDR3 sequences, around 16% recorded once. This clonotype originated in a man aged 50 to 59 with Graves' hyperthyroidism. The sequenced material came from blood. The V and J genes are TRBV7-9 and TRBJ2-7, with D tentatively TRBD2 (5 bases). The DNA for the CDR3 is TGTGCCAGCAGCGCGGGCAGGAACAAGCAGTACTTC. It yields the protein CASSAGRNKQYF. The full variable domain, rest sourced from reference TRBV7-9 and TRBJ2-7, is DTGVSQNPRHKITKRGQNVTFRCDPISEHNRLYWYRQTLGQGPEFLTYFQNEAQLEKSRLLSDRFSAERPKGSFSTLEIQRTEQGDSAMYLCASSAGRNKQYFGPGTRLTVT.